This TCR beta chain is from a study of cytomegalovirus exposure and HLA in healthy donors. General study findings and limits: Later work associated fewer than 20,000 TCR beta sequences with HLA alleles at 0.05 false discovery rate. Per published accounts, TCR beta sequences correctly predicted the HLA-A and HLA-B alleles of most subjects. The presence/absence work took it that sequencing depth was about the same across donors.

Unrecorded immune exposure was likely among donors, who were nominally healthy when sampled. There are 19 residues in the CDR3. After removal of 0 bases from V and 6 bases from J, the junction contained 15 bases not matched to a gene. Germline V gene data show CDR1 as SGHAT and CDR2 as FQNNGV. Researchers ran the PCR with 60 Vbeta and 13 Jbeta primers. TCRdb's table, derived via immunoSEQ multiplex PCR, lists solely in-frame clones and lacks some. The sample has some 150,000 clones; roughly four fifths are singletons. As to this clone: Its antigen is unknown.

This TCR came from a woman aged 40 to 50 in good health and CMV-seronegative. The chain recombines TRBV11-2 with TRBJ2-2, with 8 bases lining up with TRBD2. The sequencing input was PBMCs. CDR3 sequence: CASSLDFRSGEVWSGELFF. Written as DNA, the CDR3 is TGTGCCAGCAGCTTAGATTTCCGTAGCGGGGAAGTTTGGTCCGGGGAGCTGTTTTTT.